The 31 T cell receptor beta chains listed next were all sequenced from one sample in a study of T cells expressing NK-cell markers. TCRdb re-analyzed the 5' RACE reads; it lists each CDR3 protein once, without DNA. The repertoire shows about 400,000 distinct CDR3 sequences; the top ten hold around a tenth. Sequencing was carried out using blood T cells: a sorted CD56 or NKG2C T cell subset, CD4+ or CD8+ T cells, or bulk PBMC T cells (not recorded which). Receptors originate from a woman between 45 and 60 years old in good health.

The genes are TRBV6-5 and TRBJ2-1; TCRdb's D gene call, TRBD2, goes unchecked for lack of DNA. This CDR3 contains 12 residues. From germline, CDR1 is MNHEY and CDR2 SVGAGI. The CDR3 loop reads CASSSLAGVVFF.

This rearrangement joins TRBV15 to TRBJ1-1. The CDR3 extends over 15 amino acids. CDR1 and CDR2 (germline): LNHNV, YYDKDF (reference sequence). The CDR3 protein is CATSSSSRKNTEAFF.

The chain combines TRBV4-1 with TRBJ2-3; TCRdb selects TRBD2, and the lack of DNA leaves this call unchecked. This CDR3 is built from 14 residues. Germline CDR1 is MGHRA and CDR2 is YSYEKL. The CDR3 here is CASSQEAGPDTQYF.

J is TRBJ2-2 and V is TRBV7-3. Germline CDR1 reads SGHTA; CDR2 reads FQGTGA. CDR3 length equals 13 residues. The CDR3 region is CASSLSNTGELFF.

The chain recombines TRBV4-1 with TRBJ1-1; the TCRdb D gene call, TRBD1, has no DNA to confirm it. The CDR3 has 14 amino acids. Germline V gene sequence: CDR1 MGHRA, CDR2 YSYEKL. The CDR3 protein is CASSQVVGDTEAFF.

V and J are TRBV19 and TRBJ1-4; TCRdb's assignment of TRBD1 cannot be checked, as there is no DNA. This CDR3 has 14 amino acids. The germline gives CDR1 LNHDA, CDR2 SQIVND (reference sequence). CDR3 sequence reads: CASKKWTGPEKLFF.

The gene calls are TRBV5-1 and TRBJ2-5. Per the germline V gene, CDR1 is SGHRS and CDR2 is YFSETQ. The CDR3 extends over 14 amino acids. CDR3 protein: CASSLAWIQETQYF. Complete variable domain (other parts from reference TRBV5-1 and TRBJ2-5): KAGVTQTPRYLIKTRGQQVTLSCSPISGHRSVSWYQQTPGQGLQFLFEYFSETQRNKGNFPGRFSGRQFSNSRSEMNVSTLELGDSALYLCASSLAWIQETQYFGPGTRLLVL.

V gene TRBV2 combines with J gene TRBJ1-5; without DNA, the TCRdb call of TRBD1 cannot be checked. The length of the CDR3 is 14 residues. CDR1 and CDR2 (germline): SNHLY, FYNNEI. CDR3 residues: CASSDRTGNQPQHF.

V and J are TRBV4-1 and TRBJ1-6. Germline CDR1 and CDR2: MGHRA and YSYEKL. This CDR3 spans 17 amino acids. The CDR3 loop is CASSQGVSRSYNSPLHF.

The V call is TRBV6-2 or TRBV6-3, the J call TRBJ1-2. This CDR3 has 12 amino acids. The germline CDR1 and CDR2 sequences are MNHEY and SVGEGT. CDR3 loop: CASRSANYGYTF.

The V gene is TRBV6-5, the J gene TRBJ2-4; TCRdb gives TRBD2 as the D gene, but with no DNA this cannot be confirmed. This CDR3 contains 18 residues. Germline loops: CDR1 MNHEY, CDR2 SVGAGI. CDR3 in amino acids: CASRRAGGLAGTKNIQYF.

The chain recombines TRBV19 with TRBJ2-7; absent DNA, TCRdb's TRBD2 call cannot be checked. Germline V gene lookup returns CDR1 LNHDA and CDR2 SQIVND (reference sequence). The CDR3 is 15 amino acids. CDR3 in amino acids: CASSMTGRASYEQYF.

V and J are TRBV3-1 and TRBJ2-1; TCRdb calls TRBD2, which cannot be checked without DNA. CDR1 and CDR2 (germline): LGHDT, YNNKEL (reference sequence). The CDR3 extends over 17 amino acids. The CDR3 sequence: CASSQEGGAGGYNEQFF.

The rearrangement links TRBV7-3 to TRBJ2-2; the D call from TCRdb, TRBD2, cannot be confirmed without DNA. The CDR3 is made up of 15 amino acids. Germline loops: CDR1 SGHTA, CDR2 FQGTGA. The CDR3 protein is CASSLQRLGTGELFF.

V usage is TRBV6-5 and J usage is TRBJ2-2; TCRdb's assignment of TRBD2 cannot be checked, as there is no DNA. The germline gives CDR1 MNHEY, CDR2 SVGAGI. The CDR3 spans 11 residues. The chain's CDR3 is CASAGSGELFF.

The CDR3 is CSASEAGGETGELFF. V and J are TRBV29-1 and TRBJ2-2; the TCRdb D gene call, TRBD1, has no DNA to confirm it. Germline values: CDR1 SQVTM, CDR2 ANQGSEA. The CDR3 loop spans 15 amino acids.

This rearrangement joins TRBV12-3 or TRBV12-4 to TRBJ2-7; checking the TCRdb D call of TRBD1 is not possible without DNA. The CDR3 sequence is 14 residues long. The CDR3 loop reads CASKPGQGTYEQYF.

The chain is built from TRBV14 and TRBJ1-1. The CDR3 is 13 amino acids. Germline lookup yields CDR1 SGHDN and CDR2 FVKESK. The CDR3 here is CASSHSLNTEAFF.

This CDR3 reads CASSSSSGTGEIQYF. V is TRBV5-1 and J is TRBJ2-4; TCRdb outputs TRBD1, but without DNA this stays unchecked. CDR1 and CDR2 (germline): SGHRS, YFSETQ. There are 15 residues in the CDR3.

V gene TRBV21-1 combines with J gene TRBJ1-5; checking the TCRdb D call of TRBD1 is not possible without DNA. TRBV21-1 represents a pseudogene. CDR3 length: 17 residues. The CDR3 is CASSKAGTGNGHQPQHF.

The CDR3 loop is CASSYDRDNYGYTF. V usage is TRBV12-3 or TRBV12-4 and J usage is TRBJ1-2; TCRdb's D call, TRBD1, is unchecked because there is no DNA. The CDR3 contains 14 residues.

The V and J genes are TRBV10-3 and TRBJ1-6; as DNA is missing, the TRBD1 call by TCRdb cannot be tested. Germline CDR1 ENHRY, CDR2 SYGVKD. The CDR3 is 15 amino acids. The CDR3 sequence: CAIQGNRVENSPLHF.

This rearrangement joins TRBV5-1 to TRBJ2-3; TCRdb reports TRBD2, a call that lacks DNA to check it against. Germline values: CDR1 SGHRS, CDR2 YFSETQ. This CDR3 has 14 residues. CDR3: CASRGLVRTDTQYF.

The chain links TRBV29-1 to TRBJ2-1. Germline assignment: CDR1 SQVTM and CDR2 ANQGSEA. The CDR3 runs 11 residues. CDR3 in amino acids: CSVALGEEQFF.

The V call is TRBV29-1, the J call TRBJ2-3; TCRdb selects TRBD2, and the lack of DNA leaves this call unchecked. The germline V gene encodes CDR1 SQVTM and CDR2 ANQGSEA. The CDR3 extends over 13 amino acids. CDR3 protein: CSVDSPGTDTQYF.

The V gene is TRBV5-1, the J gene TRBJ2-7; the D gene TCRdb calls, TRBD1, cannot be checked with no DNA. Germline assignment: CDR1 SGHRS and CDR2 YFSETQ. The CDR3 has 15 amino acids. CDR3 region: CASSLYRTPSYEQYF.

This chain connects TRBV7-8 to TRBJ1-2; the TCRdb call, TRBD1, lacks DNA for checking. Germline CDR1 is SGHVS and CDR2 is FQNEAQ. The length of the CDR3 is 14 residues. The chain's CDR3 is CASSPLGGMEGYTF.

V gene TRBV15 combines with J gene TRBJ2-3; the TCRdb D gene call, TRBD1, has no DNA to confirm it. The CDR3 runs to 14 residues. Germline CDR1 LNHNV, CDR2 YYDKDF (reference sequence). The CDR3 is CATSRVGGPDTQYF.

This rearrangement joins TRBV29-1 to TRBJ2-5; TCRdb calls TRBD1, which cannot be checked without DNA. The CDR3 runs to 14 residues. CDR1 and CDR2 (germline): SQVTM, ANQGSEA. CDR3 amino acids: CSANSGTGGETQYF.

The rearrangement joins TRBV5-1 to TRBJ2-7; TCRdb designates TRBD2, a call that cannot be tested without DNA. CDR3 size: 16 residues. Per the germline V gene, CDR1 is SGHRS and CDR2 is YFSETQ. This chain's CDR3 is CASSLFSGRNTYEQYF.

The chain recombines TRBV7-9 with TRBJ2-2; the D call from TCRdb, TRBD2, cannot be confirmed without DNA. The CDR3 is made up of 18 amino acids. The germline V gene has CDR1 SEHNR and CDR2 FQNEAQ (reference sequence). CDR3 loop: CASNLDRDSGLRAGELFF.